Shown below are 5 T cell receptor beta chains from a single sample sequenced in a study of blood T cell repertoires in COVID-19. The method was immunoSEQ multiplex PCR; TCRdb's version includes in-frame clones alone and lacks a portion of them. The sample has around 100,000 clones, more than 65% seen once. Sequenced input: peripheral blood. These receptors were obtained from a man in his sixties or seventies with active or convalescent COVID-19.

This clone was picked up a small number of times. The chain links TRBV6-5 to TRBJ1-1; tentative D call: TRBD1 (6 bases). The CDR3 totals 12 residues. Trimming shortened V by 5 bases and J by 5 bases, and 9 bases separated the two germline ends. Per the germline V gene, CDR1 is MNHEY and CDR2 is SVGAGI. The DNA of the CDR3 is TGTGCCAGCAGTCCCGGACAGACTGAAGCTTTCTTT. Its translation: CASSPGQTEAFF.

CDR3 DNA: TGTGCCAGCAGCTTAGGGACAGGAGACTATGGCTACACCTTC. This gives the protein CASSLGTGDYGYTF. This chain joins TRBV7-2 and TRBJ1-2; 7 bases align to TRBD1. This CDR3 is 14 amino acids long. The V gene end was trimmed by 1 base and the J gene end by 3 bases; junction bases not matched to a gene: 2. Germline CDR1 is SGHTA and CDR2 is FQGNSA. The whole variable domain, remainder taken from reference TRBV7-2 and TRBJ1-2, is GAGVSQSPSNKVTEKGKDVELRCDPISGHTALYWYRQSLGQGLEFLIYFQGNSAPDKSGLPSDRFSAERTGGSVSTLTIQRTQQEDSAVYLCASSLGTGDYGYTFGSGTRLTVV.

The chain couples TRBV5-8 to TRBJ2-3; D not resolved. This CDR3 spans 14 amino acids. Trimming left V 3 bases short and J 4 bases short, with 12 bases between. Germline lookup yields CDR1 SGHTS and CDR2 YDEGEE. The DNA for the CDR3 is TGTGCCAGCAGCTCCTCCCAGGTTGCAGATACGCAGTATTTT. Amino acids: CASSSSQVADTQYF.

This rearrangement joins TRBV5-1 to TRBJ2-2, with D possibly being TRBD2 (6 bases). The germline V and J ends were trimmed by 3 bases and 3 bases, with 9 bases remaining between them. The germline V gene encodes CDR1 SGHRS and CDR2 YFSETQ. This CDR3 is 14 amino acids long. The DNA of the CDR3 is TGCGCCAGCAGCTCCGGGACTGACACCGGGGAGCTGTTTTTT. Its translation is CASSSGTDTGELFF. The full variable domain, with the rest looked up from reference TRBV5-1 and TRBJ2-2, is KAGVTQTPRYLIKTRGQQVTLSCSPISGHRSVSWYQQTPGQGLQFLFEYFSETQRNKGNFPGRFSGRQFSNSRSEMNVSTLELGDSALYLCASSSGTDTGELFFGEGSRLTVL.

The chain has TRBV7-8 and TRBJ1-4; tentatively, D is TRBD1 (6 bases). Germline lookup yields CDR1 SGHVS and CDR2 FQNEAQ. V lost 0 bases and J 4 bases, leaving 12 bases between the germline ends. The CDR3 runs to 16 residues. DNA of the CDR3: TGTGCCAGCAGCTTAGCCTCAGGGGTGCTTAATGAAAAACTGTTTTTT. This translates into CASSLASGVLNEKLFF.